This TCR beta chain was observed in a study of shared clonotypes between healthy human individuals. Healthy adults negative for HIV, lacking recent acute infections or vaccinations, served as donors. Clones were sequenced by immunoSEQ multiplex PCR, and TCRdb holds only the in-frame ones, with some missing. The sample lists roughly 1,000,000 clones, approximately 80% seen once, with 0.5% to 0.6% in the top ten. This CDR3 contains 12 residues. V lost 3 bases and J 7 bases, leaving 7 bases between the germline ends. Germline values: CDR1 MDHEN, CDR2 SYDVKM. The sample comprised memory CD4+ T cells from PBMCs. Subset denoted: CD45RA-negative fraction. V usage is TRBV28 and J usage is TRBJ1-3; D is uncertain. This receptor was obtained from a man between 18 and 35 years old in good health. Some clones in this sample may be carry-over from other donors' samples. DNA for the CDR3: TGTGCCAGCAGTTTTCAGCGGAACACCATATATTTT. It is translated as CASSFQRNTIYF.